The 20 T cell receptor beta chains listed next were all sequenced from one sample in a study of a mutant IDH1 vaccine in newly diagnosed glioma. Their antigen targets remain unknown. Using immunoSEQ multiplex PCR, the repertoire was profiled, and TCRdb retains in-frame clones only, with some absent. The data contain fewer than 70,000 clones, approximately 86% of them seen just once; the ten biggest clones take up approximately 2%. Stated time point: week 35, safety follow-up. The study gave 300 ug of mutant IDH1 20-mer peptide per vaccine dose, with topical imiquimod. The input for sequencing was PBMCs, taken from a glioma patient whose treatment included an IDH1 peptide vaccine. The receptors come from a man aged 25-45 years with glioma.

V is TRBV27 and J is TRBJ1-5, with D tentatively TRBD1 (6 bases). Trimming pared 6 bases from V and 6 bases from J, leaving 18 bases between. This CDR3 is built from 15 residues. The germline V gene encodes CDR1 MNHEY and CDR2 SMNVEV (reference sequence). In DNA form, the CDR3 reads TGTGCCAGCAGGAGGAGCGGGACATGGAGTCAGCCCCAGCATTTT. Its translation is CASRRSGTWSQPQHF.

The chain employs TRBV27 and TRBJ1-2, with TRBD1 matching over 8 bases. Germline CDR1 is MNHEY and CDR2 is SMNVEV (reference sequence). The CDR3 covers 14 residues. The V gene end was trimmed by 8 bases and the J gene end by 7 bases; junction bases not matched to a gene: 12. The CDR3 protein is CASSLSTGVSGYTF. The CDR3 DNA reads TGTGCCAGCTCCCTTTCGACAGGGGTCTCTGGCTACACCTTC.

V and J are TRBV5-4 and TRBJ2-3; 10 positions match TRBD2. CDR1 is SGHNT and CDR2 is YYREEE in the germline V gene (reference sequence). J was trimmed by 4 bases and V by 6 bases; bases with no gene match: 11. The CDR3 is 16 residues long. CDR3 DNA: TGTGCCAGCACTTCAAAGCGGGGGGGCCTCCCAGATACGCAGTATTTT. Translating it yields CASTSKRGGLPDTQYF. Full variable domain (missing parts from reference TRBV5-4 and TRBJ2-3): ETGVTQSPTHLIKTRGQQVTLRCSSQSGHNTVSWYQQALGQGPQFIFQYYREEENGRGNFPPRFSGLQFPNYSSELNVNALELDDSALYLCASTSKRGGLPDTQYFGPGTRLTVL.

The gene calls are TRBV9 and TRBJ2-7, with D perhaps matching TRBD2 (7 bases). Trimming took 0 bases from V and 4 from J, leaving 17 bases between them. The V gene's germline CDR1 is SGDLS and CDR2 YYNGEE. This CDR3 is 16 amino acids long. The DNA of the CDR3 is TGTGCCAGCAGCGTAGGTGCCGGCGGGGGCGGGTACGAGCAGTACTTC. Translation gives CASSVGAGGGGYEQYF.

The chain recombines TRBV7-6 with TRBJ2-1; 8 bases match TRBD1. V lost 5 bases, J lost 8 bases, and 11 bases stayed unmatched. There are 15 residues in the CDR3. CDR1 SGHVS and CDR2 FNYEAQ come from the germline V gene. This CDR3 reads CASSGDRGFAYEQFF. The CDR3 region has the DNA TGTGCCAGCAGCGGCGACAGGGGATTCGCCTATGAGCAGTTCTTC.

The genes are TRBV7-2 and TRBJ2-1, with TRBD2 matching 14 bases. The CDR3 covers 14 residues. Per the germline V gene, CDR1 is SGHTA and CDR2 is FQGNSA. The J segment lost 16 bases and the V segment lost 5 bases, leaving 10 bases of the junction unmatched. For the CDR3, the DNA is TGTGCCAGCAGCCCTAGTGGGACTAGCGGGAGCCCCTTCTTC. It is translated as CASSPSGTSGSPFF.

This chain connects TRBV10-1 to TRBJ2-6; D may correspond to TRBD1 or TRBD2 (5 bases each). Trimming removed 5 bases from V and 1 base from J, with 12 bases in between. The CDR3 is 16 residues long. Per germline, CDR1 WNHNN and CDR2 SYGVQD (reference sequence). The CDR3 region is CASSFAGGSGANVLTF. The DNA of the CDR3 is TGCGCCAGCAGTTTTGCTGGGGGATCTGGGGCCAACGTCCTGACTTTC.

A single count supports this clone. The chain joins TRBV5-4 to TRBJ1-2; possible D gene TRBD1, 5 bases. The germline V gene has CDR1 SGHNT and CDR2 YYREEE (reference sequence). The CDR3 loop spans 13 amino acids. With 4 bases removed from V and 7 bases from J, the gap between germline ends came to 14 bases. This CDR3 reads CASSQARARGYTF. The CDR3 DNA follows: TGTGCCAGCAGCCAGGCCAGGGCTCGTGGCTACACCTTC.

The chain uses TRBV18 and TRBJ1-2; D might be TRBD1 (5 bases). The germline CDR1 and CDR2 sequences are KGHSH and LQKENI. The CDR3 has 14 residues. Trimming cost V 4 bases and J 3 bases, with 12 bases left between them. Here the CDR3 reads CASSRQGGYYGYTF. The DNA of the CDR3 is TGTGCCAGCTCACGGCAGGGCGGCTACTATGGCTACACCTTC.

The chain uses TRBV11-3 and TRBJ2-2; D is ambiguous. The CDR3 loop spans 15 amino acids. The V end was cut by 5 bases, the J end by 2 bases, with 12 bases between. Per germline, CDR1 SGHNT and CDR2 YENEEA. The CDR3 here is CASSPDRANTGELFF. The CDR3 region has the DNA TGTGCCAGCAGCCCCGATAGGGCAAACACCGGGGAGCTGTTTTTT.

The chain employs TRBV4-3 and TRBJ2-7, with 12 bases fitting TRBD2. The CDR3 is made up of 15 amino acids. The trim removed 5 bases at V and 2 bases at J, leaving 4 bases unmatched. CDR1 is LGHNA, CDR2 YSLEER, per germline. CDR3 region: CASSIRLAGAYEQYF. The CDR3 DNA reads TGCGCCAGCAGCATACGACTAGCGGGGGCCTACGAGCAGTACTTC.

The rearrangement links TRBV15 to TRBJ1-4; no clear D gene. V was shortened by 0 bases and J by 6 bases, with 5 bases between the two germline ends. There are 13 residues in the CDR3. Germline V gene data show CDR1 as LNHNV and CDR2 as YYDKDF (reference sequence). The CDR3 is CATSRDQDEKLFF. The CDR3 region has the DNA TGTGCCACCAGCAGAGATCAAGATGAAAAACTGTTTTTT.

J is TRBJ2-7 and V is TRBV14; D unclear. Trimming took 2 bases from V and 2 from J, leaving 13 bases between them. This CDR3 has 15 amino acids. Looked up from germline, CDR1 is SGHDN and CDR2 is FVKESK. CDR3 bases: TGTGCCAGCAGCCAATTAACGGGCCCGCCCTACGAGCAGTACTTC. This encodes CASSQLTGPPYEQYF.

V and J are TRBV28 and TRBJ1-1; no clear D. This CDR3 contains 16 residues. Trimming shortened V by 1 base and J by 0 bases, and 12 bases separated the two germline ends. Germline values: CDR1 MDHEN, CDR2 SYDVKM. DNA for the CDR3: TGTGCCAGCAGTTTATTTCTGGGTACTATGAACACTGAAGCTTTCTTT. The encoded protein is CASSLFLGTMNTEAFF.

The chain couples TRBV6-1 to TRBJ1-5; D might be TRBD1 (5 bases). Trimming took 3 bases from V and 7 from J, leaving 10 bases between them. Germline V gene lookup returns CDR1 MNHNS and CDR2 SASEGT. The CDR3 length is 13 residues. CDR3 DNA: TGTGCCAGCAGTGACAGGGTGGGACAGCCCCAGCATTTT. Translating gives CASSDRVGQPQHF.

The CDR3 is CASSLGGGRDEKLFF. CDR3 DNA sequence: TGTGCCAGCAGCCTCGGTGGGGGGCGGGATGAAAAACTGTTTTTT. The chain recombines TRBV9 with TRBJ1-4; tentatively, D is TRBD1 (6 bases). CDR1 and CDR2 (germline): SGDLS, YYNGEE. The CDR3 sequence is 15 residues long. V lost 4 bases, J lost 6 bases, and 16 bases lay in between.

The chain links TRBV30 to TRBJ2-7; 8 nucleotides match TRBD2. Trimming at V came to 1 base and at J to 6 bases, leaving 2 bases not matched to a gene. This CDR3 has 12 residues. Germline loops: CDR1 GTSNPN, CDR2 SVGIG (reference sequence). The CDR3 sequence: CAWSGSGTEQYF. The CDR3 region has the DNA TGTGCCTGGAGTGGTAGCGGGACCGAGCAGTACTTC.

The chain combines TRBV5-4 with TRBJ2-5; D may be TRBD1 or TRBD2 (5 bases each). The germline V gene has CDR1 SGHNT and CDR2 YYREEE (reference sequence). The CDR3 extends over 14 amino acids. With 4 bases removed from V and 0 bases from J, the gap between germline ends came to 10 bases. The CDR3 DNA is TGTGCCAGCAGCCAAGTGGGACACCAAGAGACCCAGTACTTC. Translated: CASSQVGHQETQYF.

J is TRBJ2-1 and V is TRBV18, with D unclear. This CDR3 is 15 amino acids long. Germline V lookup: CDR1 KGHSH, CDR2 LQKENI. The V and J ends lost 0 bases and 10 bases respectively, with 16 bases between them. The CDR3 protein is CASSPPGLVKAEQFF. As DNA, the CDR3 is TGTGCCAGCTCACCACCGGGTTTGGTGAAGGCCGAGCAGTTCTTC. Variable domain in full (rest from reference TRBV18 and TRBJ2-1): NAGVMQNPRHLVRRRGQEARLRCSPMKGHSHVYWYRQLPEEGLKFMVYLQKENIIDESGMPKERFSAEFPKEGPSILRIQQVVRGDSAAYFCASSPPGLVKAEQFFGPGTRLTVL.

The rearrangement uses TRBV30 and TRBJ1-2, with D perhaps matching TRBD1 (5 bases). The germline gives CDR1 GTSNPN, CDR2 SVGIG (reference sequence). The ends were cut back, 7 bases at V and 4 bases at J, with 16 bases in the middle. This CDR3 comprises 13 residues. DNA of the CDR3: TGTGCCTCCGACCCCAGGGCGGTCTATGGCTACACCTTC. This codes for CASDPRAVYGYTF.